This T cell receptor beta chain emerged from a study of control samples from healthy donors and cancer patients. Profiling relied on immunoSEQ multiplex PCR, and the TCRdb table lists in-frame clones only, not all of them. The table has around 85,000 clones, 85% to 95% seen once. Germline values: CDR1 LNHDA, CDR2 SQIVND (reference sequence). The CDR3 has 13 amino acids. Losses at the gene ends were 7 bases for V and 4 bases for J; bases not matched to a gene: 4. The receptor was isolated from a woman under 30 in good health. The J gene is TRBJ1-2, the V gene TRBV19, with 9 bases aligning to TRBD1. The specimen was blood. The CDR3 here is CASTMTGGYGYTF. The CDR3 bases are TGTGCCAGTACCATGACAGGGGGCTATGGCTACACCTTC.